The sequence of this T cell receptor beta chain was determined in a study of blood T cells in healthy people across ages. The second PCR ran roughly 6 to 12 cycles with a sample-barcoded 5' primer and J-beta primers. Via MiXCR, TCRdb re-called the 5' RACE reads, giving one row per CDR3 protein. The sample shows hundreds of thousands of distinct CDR3 sequences, about 37% of them seen only once. CDR1 is LGHNA and CDR2 is YSLEER in the germline V gene. This CDR3 is built from 17 residues. V gave up 0 bases and J gave up 3 bases; unmatched junction bases: 7. This clonotype was picked up a small number of times. Its cognate antigen is unknown. Notes on the study in general: Unsorted PBMCs ruled out conclusive naive versus antigen-experienced comparison. Naive CD4+ cell counts and diversity both ran higher in long-lived than in aged donors.

The rearrangement links TRBV4-3 to TRBJ2-1; 8 bases match TRBD2. Sequencing was performed on blood. The clonotype originates from a man aged 18 to 35 in good health. For the CDR3, the DNA is TGCGCCAGCAGCCAAGATCGGGGGGGGCCCATCTACAATGAGCAGTTCTTC. It yields the protein CASSQDRGGPIYNEQFF.